This TCR beta chain comes out of a study of T cell repertoires in cytomegalovirus infection. In the study overall: Selected CMV epitopes included recently identified HLA-C-restricted ones as well as well-studied HLA-B-restricted ones. Public TCR beta signatures marked donors with CMV infection and the matching HLA.

About this clonotype itself: The antigen is unknown.

Study outcomes and limitations: CMV carriers having the relevant HLA were flagged by cumulative public TCR beta family frequency. Ex vivo responses were dominated by HLA-C-restricted CMV-specific TCR beta clonotypes.

This CDR3 has 14 residues. Germline V CDR1 and CDR2: SNHLY, FYNNEI. V lost 2 bases and J lost 8, with 15 bases in between. TCRdb reanalysed the reads using MiXCR and keeps one entry per CDR3 protein. There are about 140,000 distinct CDR3 sequences in the sample; more than 30% occur only once, and roughly 50% lies in the top ten. This receptor was obtained from a human donor in good health (CMV status not recorded). Some clones in this sample may be carry-over from other donors' samples. Sequences were derived from CD8+ T cells from cultured PBMCs, sampled from culture after CMV antigen stimulation. The rearrangement joins TRBV2 to TRBJ1-1, with a weak D call TRBD1 (6 bases). As DNA, the CDR3 is TGTGCCAGCAGTGAATCAGGGGCGGATGGCGAAGCTTTCTTT. Amino acid sequence: CASSESGADGEAFF. Combining the CDR3 with reference TRBV2 and TRBJ1-1 gives the whole variable domain EPEVTQTPSHQVTQMGQEVILRCVPISNHLYFYWYRQILGQKVEFLVSFYNNEISEKSEIFDDQFSVERPDGSNFTLKIRSTKLEDSAMYFCASSESGADGEAFFGQGTRLTVV.